This T cell receptor (beta chain) stems from a study of brain T cells in children with intractable seizures. Study outcomes and limitations: HCMV serostatus was not known, and viral specificity came from CDR3 similarity only.

Time point indicated: blood from clinic visit 5 months post-surgery; TSC patient then seizure free. The sequenced cases were selected for having the highest brain T cell transcript signatures. The protocol was immunoSEQ multiplex PCR, while the TCRdb copy is restricted to in-frame clones and leaves out a portion. The sample has a few hundred thousand clones, 93% seen once. With 3 bases removed from V and 5 bases from J, the gap between germline ends came to 11 bases. This CDR3 comprises 14 residues. CDR1 and CDR2 (germline): MGHRA, YSYEKL. This clone was seen only a few times. Its antigen is unknown. The specimen was peripheral blood, collected roughly 5 months after surgery. This clonotype was obtained from a boy younger than two with tuberous sclerosis and intractable seizures. The J gene is TRBJ1-5, the V gene TRBV4-1; D ambiguous. CDR3 region: CASSHPLRDQPQHF. CDR3 nucleotides: TGCGCCAGCAGCCACCCCCTGAGGGATCAGCCCCAGCATTTT.